These T cell receptor beta chains were read from a single sample in a study of control samples from healthy donors and cancer patients. The table came from immunoSEQ multiplex PCR; TCRdb's copy has only in-frame clones and leaves some out. The sample lists about 110,000 clones, 70% to 85% seen once, with roughly 6.5% in the top ten. Sequenced material: blood. These receptors came from a man aged 18 to 30 in good health. CDR3s include the opening cysteine and the closing phenylalanine or tryptophan. The D gene is left open where the match is weak. Only part of the rows carry a size: once, few, many, or a class if the clone is expanded.

v_gene	d_gene	abundance	j_gene	CDR3aa	CDR3nt
TRBV7-9	-	-	TRBJ1-5	CASSLDAGINQPQHF	TGTGCCAGCAGCTTAGACGCAGGGATCAATCAGCCCCAGCATTTT
TRBV19	TRBD1	-	TRBJ1-6	CASSITGGALSPLHF	TGTGCCAGTAGTATTACAGGGGGGGCTTTGTCACCCCTCCACTTT
TRBV29-1	TRBD1	-	TRBJ1-4	CSATTGAREKLFF	TGCAGCGCCACGACAGGGGCCAGGGAAAAACTGTTTTTT
TRBV5-8	-	-	TRBJ2-6	CASSLSGRSYSGANVLTF	TGTGCCAGCAGCTTGTCGGGACGGAGCTACTCTGGGGCCAACGTCCTGACTTTC
TRBV5-1	TRBD2	-	TRBJ2-7	CASSGLAGGYEQYF	TGCGCCAGCAGTGGACTAGCGGGGGGGTACGAGCAGTACTTC
TRBV6-4	TRBD1	-	TRBJ2-4	CASSATGTGTDIQYF	TGTGCCAGCAGTGCAACCGGGACAGGGACTGACATTCAGTACTTC
TRBV11-3	-	-	TRBJ2-1	CASSLGVNEQFF	TGTGCCAGCAGCTTAGGAGTAAATGAGCAGTTCTTC
TRBV6-5	TRBD1	-	TRBJ1-5	CASSPAGTGHQPQHF	TGTGCCAGCAGTCCAGCGGGGACAGGTCACCAGCCCCAGCATTTT
TRBV12-5	-	-	TRBJ2-1	CASGGARPDNEQFF	TGTGCTAGTGGTGGCGCACGCCCGGACAATGAGCAGTTCTTC
TRBV28	-	-	TRBJ1-6	CASSTKWEYNSPLHF	TGTGCCAGCAGTACTAAATGGGAGTATAATTCACCCCTCCACTTT
TRBV5-1	TRBD1	-	TRBJ2-1	CASSLGGTGVHEQFF	TGCGCCAGCAGCTTGGGAGGGACAGGGGTACATGAGCAGTTCTTC
TRBV27	TRBD1	-	TRBJ1-2	CASRPGQNYGYTF	TGTGCCAGCAGACCGGGACAGAACTATGGCTACACCTTC
TRBV5-1	-	-	TRBJ1-6	CASSLGRPNSPLHF	TGCGCCAGCAGCTTGGGCAGACCAAATTCACCCCTCCACTTT
TRBV18	-	-	TRBJ1-1	CASSLGGTYTEAFF	TGTGCCAGCTCACTCGGGGGCACCTACACTGAAGCTTTCTTT
TRBV4-3	-	-	TRBJ2-3	CASSQVKGDTQYF	TGCGCCAGCAGCCAAGTTAAGGGCGATACGCAGTATTTT
TRBV2	-	-	TRBJ1-2	CASSDRGLYGYTF	TGTGCCAGCAGTGACAGGGGACTATATGGCTACACCTTC
TRBV28	TRBD1	-	TRBJ1-2	CASSFVGTGGLANYGYTF	TGTGCCAGCAGTTTCGTCGGGACAGGAGGGTTAGCTAACTATGGCTACACCTTC
TRBV11-2	TRBD1	-	TRBJ2-1	CASSLSTVGTGGNEQFF	TGTGCCAGCAGCTTATCTACGGTGGGGACAGGGGGCAATGAGCAGTTCTTC
TRBV19	-	-	TRBJ2-1	CASSIGGIYNEQFF	TGTGCCAGTAGTATAGGGGGGATTTACAATGAGCAGTTCTTC
TRBV19	-	-	TRBJ2-1	CASSIGSRLGGRDEQFF	TGTGCCAGTAGTATAGGATCCCGTCTGGGGGGTAGGGATGAGCAGTTCTTC
TRBV27	-	few	TRBJ1-5	CASSRDKDRAKGNQPQHF	TGTGCCAGCAGTAGAGATAAGGACCGAGCTAAGGGCAATCAGCCCCAGCATTTT
TRBV10-1	-	-	TRBJ2-1	CASSESGSSYNEQFF	TGCGCCAGCAGTGAGTCGGGGAGCTCCTACAATGAGCAGTTCTTC
TRBV19	TRBD1	-	TRBJ1-5	CASDGQGVNQPQHF	TGTGCCAGTGACGGACAGGGGGTAAACCAGCCCCAGCATTTT
TRBV5-8	-	-	TRBJ1-4	CASSRQPNEKLFF	TGTGCCAGCAGCAGGCAGCCTAATGAAAAACTGTTTTTT
TRBV27	TRBD1	few	TRBJ2-1	CASSPGTGMNNEQFF	TGTGCCAGCAGTCCCGGGACAGGCATGAACAATGAGCAGTTCTTC
TRBV4-2	-	once	TRBJ1-3	CASSQDQTSSGNTIYF	TGTGCCAGCAGCCAAGACCAGACCAGCTCTGGAAACACCATATATTTT
TRBV30	-	-	TRBJ1-2	CAWTGARPYGYTF	TGTGCCTGGACAGGGGCCAGACCTTATGGCTACACCTTC